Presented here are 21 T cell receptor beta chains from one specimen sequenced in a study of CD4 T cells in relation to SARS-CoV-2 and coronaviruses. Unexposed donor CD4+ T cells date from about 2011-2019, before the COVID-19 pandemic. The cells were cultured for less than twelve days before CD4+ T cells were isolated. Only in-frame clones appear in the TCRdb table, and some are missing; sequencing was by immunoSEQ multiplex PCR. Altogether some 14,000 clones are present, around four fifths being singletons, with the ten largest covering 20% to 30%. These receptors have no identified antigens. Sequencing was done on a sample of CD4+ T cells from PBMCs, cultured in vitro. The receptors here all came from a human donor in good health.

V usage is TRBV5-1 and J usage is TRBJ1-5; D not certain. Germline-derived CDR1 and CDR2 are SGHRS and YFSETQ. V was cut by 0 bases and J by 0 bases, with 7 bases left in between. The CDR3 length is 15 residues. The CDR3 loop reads CASSLGAGSNQPQHF. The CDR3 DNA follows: TGCGCCAGCAGCTTGGGGGCAGGTAGCAATCAGCCCCAGCATTTT.

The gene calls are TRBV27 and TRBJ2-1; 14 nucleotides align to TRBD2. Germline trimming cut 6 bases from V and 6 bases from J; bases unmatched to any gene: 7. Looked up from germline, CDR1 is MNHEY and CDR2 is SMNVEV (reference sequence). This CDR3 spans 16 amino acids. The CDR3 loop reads CASSGPGTSGSNEQFF. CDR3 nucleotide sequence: TGTGCCAGCAGCGGCCCCGGGACTAGCGGGAGCAATGAGCAGTTCTTC.

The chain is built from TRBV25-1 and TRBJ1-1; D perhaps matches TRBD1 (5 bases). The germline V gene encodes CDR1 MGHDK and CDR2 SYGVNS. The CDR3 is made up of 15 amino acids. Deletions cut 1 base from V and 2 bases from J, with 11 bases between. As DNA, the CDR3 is TGTGCCAGCAGTGAATGGGGGGAAGGCAACACTGAAGCTTTCTTT. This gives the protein CASSEWGEGNTEAFF. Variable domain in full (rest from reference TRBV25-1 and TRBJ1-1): EADIYQTPRYLVIGTGKKITLECSQTMGHDKMYWYQQDPGMELHLIHYSYGVNSTEKGDLSSESTVSRIRTEHFPLTLESARPSHTSQYLCASSEWGEGNTEAFFGQGTRLTVV.

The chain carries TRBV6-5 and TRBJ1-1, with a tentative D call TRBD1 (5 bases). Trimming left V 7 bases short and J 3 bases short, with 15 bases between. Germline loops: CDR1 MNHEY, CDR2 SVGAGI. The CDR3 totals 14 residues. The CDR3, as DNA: TGTGCCAGCACCACTCGGGGACCCTACACTGAAGCTTTCTTT. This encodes CASTTRGPYTEAFF.

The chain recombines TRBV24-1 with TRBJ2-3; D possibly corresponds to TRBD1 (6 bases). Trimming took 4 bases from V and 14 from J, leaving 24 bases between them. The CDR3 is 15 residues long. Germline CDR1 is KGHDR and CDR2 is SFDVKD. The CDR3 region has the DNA TGTGCCACCAGTGACCCCGGACTCAGGGGAGTCTCACGGTATTTT. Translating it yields CATSDPGLRGVSRYF.

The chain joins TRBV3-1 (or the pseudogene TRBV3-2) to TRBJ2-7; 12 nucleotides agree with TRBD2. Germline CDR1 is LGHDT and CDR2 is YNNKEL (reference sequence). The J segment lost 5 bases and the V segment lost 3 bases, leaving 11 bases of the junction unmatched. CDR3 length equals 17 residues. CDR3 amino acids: CASSHRLNLAGGDEQYF. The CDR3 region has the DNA TGTGCCAGCAGCCATCGCTTAAATCTAGCGGGAGGGGACGAGCAGTACTTC.

The DNA of the CDR3 is TGCGCCAGCAGCCACCTGCGGACCCACAATGAGCAGTTCTTC. Amino acid sequence: CASSHLRTHNEQFF. The gene calls are TRBV4-1 and TRBJ2-1; D unclear. Germline V CDR1 and CDR2: MGHRA, YSYEKL. Trimming left V 3 bases short and J 5 bases short, with 11 bases between. CDR3 length equals 14 residues.

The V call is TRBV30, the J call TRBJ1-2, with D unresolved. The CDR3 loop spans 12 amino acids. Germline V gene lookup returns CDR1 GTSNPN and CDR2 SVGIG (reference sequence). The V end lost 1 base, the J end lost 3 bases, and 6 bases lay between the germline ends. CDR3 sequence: CAWSDGDYGYTF. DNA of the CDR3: TGTGCCTGGAGTGATGGGGACTATGGCTACACCTTC. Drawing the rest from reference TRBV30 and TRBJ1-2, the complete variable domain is SQTIHQWPATLVQPVGSPLSLECTVEGTSNPNLYWYRQAAGRGLQLLFYSVGIGQISSEVPQNLSASRPQDRQFILSSKKLLLSDSGFYLCAWSDGDYGYTFGSGTRLTVV.

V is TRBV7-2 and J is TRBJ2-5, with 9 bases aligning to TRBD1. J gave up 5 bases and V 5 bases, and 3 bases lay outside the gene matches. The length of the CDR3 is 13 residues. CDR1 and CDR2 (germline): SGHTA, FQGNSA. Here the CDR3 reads CASSGGQGETQYF. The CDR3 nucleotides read TGTGCCAGCAGCGGAGGACAGGGGGAGACCCAGTACTTC.

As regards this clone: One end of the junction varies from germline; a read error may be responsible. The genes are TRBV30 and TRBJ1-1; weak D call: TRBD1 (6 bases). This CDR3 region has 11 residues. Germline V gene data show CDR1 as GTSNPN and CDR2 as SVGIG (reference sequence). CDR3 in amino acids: CLGQLNTEAFF. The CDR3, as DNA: TGCCTTGGACAGCTGAACACTGAAGCTTTCTTT.

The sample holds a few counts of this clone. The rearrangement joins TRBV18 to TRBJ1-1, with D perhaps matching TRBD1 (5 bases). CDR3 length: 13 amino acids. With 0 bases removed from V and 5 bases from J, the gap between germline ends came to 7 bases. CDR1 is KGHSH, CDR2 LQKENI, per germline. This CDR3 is CASSPPRGTEAFF. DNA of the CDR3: TGTGCCAGCTCACCACCTAGGGGTACTGAAGCTTTCTTT. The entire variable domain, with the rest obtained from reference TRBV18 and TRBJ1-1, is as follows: NAGVMQNPRHLVRRRGQEARLRCSPMKGHSHVYWYRQLPEEGLKFMVYLQKENIIDESGMPKERFSAEFPKEGPSILRIQQVVRGDSAAYFCASSPPRGTEAFFGQGTRLTVV.

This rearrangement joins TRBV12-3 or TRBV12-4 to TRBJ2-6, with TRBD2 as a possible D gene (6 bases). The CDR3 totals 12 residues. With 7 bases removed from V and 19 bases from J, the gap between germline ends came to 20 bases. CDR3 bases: TGTGCCAGCAATTCCCTCCCGGGACTGGTAACTTTC. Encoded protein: CASNSLPGLVTF.

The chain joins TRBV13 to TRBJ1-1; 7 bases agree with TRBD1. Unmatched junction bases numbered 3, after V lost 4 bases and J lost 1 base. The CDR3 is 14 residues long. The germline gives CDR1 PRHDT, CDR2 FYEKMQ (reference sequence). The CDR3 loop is CASSYRTGNTEAFF. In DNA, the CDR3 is TGTGCCAGCAGCTACCGGACAGGGAACACTGAAGCTTTCTTT.

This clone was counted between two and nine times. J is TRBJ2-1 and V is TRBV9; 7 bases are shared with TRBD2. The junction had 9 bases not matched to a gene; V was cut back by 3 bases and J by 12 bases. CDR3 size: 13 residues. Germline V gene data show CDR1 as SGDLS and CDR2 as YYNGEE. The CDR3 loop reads CASSARPGGLQFF. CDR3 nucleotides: TGTGCCAGCAGCGCTCGACCGGGAGGACTGCAGTTCTTC.

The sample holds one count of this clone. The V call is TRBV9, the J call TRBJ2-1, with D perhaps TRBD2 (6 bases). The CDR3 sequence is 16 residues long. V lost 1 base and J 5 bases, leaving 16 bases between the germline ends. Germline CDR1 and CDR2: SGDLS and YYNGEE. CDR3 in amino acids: CASSVTSRASDNEQFF. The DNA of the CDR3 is TGTGCCAGCAGCGTAACCTCCAGGGCTAGCGACAATGAGCAGTTCTTC.

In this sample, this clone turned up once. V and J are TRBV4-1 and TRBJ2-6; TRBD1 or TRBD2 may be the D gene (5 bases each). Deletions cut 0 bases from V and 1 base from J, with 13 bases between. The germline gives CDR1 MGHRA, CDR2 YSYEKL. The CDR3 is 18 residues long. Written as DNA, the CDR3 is TGCGCCAGCAGCCAAGACGGTTTGGGGGTATCTGGGGCCAACGTCCTGACTTTC. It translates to CASSQDGLGVSGANVLTF.

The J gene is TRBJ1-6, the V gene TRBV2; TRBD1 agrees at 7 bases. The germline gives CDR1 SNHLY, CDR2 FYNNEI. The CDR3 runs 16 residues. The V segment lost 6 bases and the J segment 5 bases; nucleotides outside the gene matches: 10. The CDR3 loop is CASSSEGTDNNSPLHF. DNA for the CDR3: TGTGCCAGCAGCTCCGAAGGGACAGATAATAATTCACCCCTCCACTTT.

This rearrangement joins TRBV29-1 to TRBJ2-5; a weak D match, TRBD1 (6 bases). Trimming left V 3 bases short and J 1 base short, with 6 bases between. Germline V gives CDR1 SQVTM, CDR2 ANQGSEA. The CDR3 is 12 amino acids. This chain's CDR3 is CSVEGAQETQYF. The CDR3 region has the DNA TGCAGCGTTGAGGGGGCCCAAGAGACCCAGTACTTC.

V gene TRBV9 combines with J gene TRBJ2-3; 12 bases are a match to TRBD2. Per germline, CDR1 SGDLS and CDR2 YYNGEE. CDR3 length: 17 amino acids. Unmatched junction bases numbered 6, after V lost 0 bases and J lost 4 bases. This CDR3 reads CASSVGTSGTLSDTQYF. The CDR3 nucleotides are TGTGCCAGCAGCGTAGGGACTAGCGGGACTCTTTCAGATACGCAGTATTTT.

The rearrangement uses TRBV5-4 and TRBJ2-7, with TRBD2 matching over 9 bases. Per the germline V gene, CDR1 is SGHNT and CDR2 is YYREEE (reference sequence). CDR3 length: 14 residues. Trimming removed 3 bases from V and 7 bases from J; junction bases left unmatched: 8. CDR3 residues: CASSSSSGNEEQYF. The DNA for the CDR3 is TGTGCCAGCAGCTCCTCTAGCGGGAATGAGGAGCAGTACTTC.

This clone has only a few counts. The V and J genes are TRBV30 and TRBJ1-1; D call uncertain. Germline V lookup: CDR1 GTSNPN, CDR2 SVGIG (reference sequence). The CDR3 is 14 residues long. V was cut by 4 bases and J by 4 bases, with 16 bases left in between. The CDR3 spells CAWNLGGVGTEAFF. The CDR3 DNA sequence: TGTGCCTGGAATCTGGGTGGGGTCGGCACTGAAGCTTTCTTT.